This TCR beta chain appears in the sequencing data of a study of blood T cell repertoires in COVID-19. Profiled with immunoSEQ multiplex PCR; TCRdb holds only in-frame clones, not every one. The data contain roughly 190,000 clones, around 89% of them seen just once; the ten biggest clones take up roughly 4.7%. The germline V gene encodes CDR1 SGHTA and CDR2 FQGNSA. V was pared by 2 bases and J by 2 bases, with 7 bases between. CDR3 length equals 14 residues. Sequences were obtained from peripheral blood. The sequence was collected from a human donor in a cohort sampled during active COVID-19. The chain links TRBV7-2 to TRBJ2-1; D may be TRBD2 (6 bases). CDR3 in amino acids: CASSLSGPYNEQFF. CDR3 bases: TGTGCCAGCAGCTTAAGCGGGCCCTACAATGAGCAGTTCTTC.